This entry describes one T cell receptor (beta chain). This sample was included in a study of CD8 T cells in Susac syndrome. Random hexamers served to reverse transcribe about 0.45 to 1 ug RNA. TCRdb re-called the immunoSEQ multiplex PCR reads through MiXCR, storing one row per CDR3 protein. The sample has 160,000 or so distinct CDR3 sequences, 94% seen once. This CDR3 has 13 amino acids. The germline V and J ends were trimmed by 8 bases and 6 bases, with 16 bases remaining between them. Germline CDR1 is MNHEY and CDR2 is SMNVEV (reference sequence). The specimen sequenced was CD8+ T cells from PBMCs. J is TRBJ1-2 and V is TRBV27; the D gene is possibly TRBD1 (5 bases). The origin of this receptor is a human donor with multiple sclerosis. CDR3 nucleotides: TGTGCCAGCGGGGGGGGAATAACTGATGGCTACACCTTC. It is translated as CASGGGITDGYTF.